This T cell receptor beta chain was observed in a study of PD-1 blockade in classical Hodgkin lymphoma. Method: immunoSEQ multiplex PCR; TCRdb's copy keeps in-frame clones and lacks some. The sample yields some 41,000 clones, 76% seen once. Each patient's relapse followed autologous stem cell transplantation, and brentuximab vedotin exposure varied. Remarks on this clone: Its antigen is currently unknown. Other DNA sequences within the sample encode an identical CDR3.

Whole-study results and caveats: Newly diagnosed patients had baseline TCR diversity that was reportedly lower than that of healthy donors.

V lost 5 bases to trimming and J lost 4 bases, with 18 bases between them. The CDR3 spans 16 residues. The germline V gene has CDR1 LNHDA and CDR2 SQIVND (reference sequence). This TCR derives from a human donor with classical Hodgkin lymphoma. Source: peripheral blood mononuclear cells (PBMCs), taken at baseline. The chain combines TRBV19 with TRBJ1-5, with D possibly matching TRBD1 (5 bases). CDR3 residues: CASSRPGPRSNQPQHF. The CDR3 region has the DNA TGTGCCAGTAGTCGACCGGGACCGAGAAGTAATCAGCCCCAGCATTTT. The whole variable domain, remainder taken from reference TRBV19 and TRBJ1-5, is DGGITQSPKYLFRKEGQNVTLSCEQNLNHDAMYWYRQDPGQGLRLIYYSQIVNDFQKGDIAEGYSVSREKKESFPLTVTSAQKNPTAFYLCASSRPGPRSNQPQHFGDGTRLSIL.